The next 22 T cell receptor beta chains were all read from a single sample in a study of CD8 T cells in ankylosing spondylitis (TCRdb year 2017). The receptor library was made with 5' RACE. Sequenced using an Illumina HiSeq 2500. Using fastp at Q25 and MiXCR, TCRdb reprocessed the public reads and kept productive beta chains. Records with the same CDR3 protein are collapsed into one entry carrying the most frequent genes and DNA. Present in this sample are 250,000 to 350,000 distinct CDR3 sequences, roughly 20% of which were seen just once. Roughly 8% of the sample is in the top ten clones. Sequencing input: blood, either unsorted or a sorted T cell fraction (not recorded which). The receptor set was obtained from a male donor with ankylosing spondylitis or in good health (not recorded which).

This clonotype was detected only a few times. The chain has TRBV6-1 and TRBJ1-2; 8 bases match TRBD1. The CDR3 sequence is 16 residues long. Trimming cost V 3 bases and J 5 bases; bases outside gene matches: 11. Germline CDR1 and CDR2: MNHNS and SASEGT. This CDR3 is CASSERGDRSSYGYTF. As DNA, the CDR3 is TGTGCCAGCAGTGAGAGGGGGGACAGGAGTTCTTATGGCTACACCTTC.

This clonotype was detected only a few times. This sequence joins TRBV20-1 and TRBJ2-1; maybe TRBD2 (5 bases). This CDR3 region has 13 residues. Trimming removed 7 bases at V and 0 bases at J, with 10 bases between. The V gene's germline CDR1 is DFQATT and CDR2 SNEGSKA (reference sequence). The CDR3 protein is CSGETGSYNEQFF. CDR3 DNA: TGCAGTGGGGAGACCGGCTCCTACAATGAGCAGTTCTTC.

This clonotype was detected a few times. The chain uses TRBV20-1 and TRBJ2-2; 13 bases line up with TRBD2. Germline assignment: CDR1 DFQATT and CDR2 SNEGSKA (reference sequence). This CDR3 contains 18 residues. J lost 2 bases, V lost 5 bases, and 11 bases had no gene match. The CDR3 reads CSAAPGTSGIGNTGELFF. In nucleotides, the CDR3 is TGCAGTGCTGCACCCGGGACTAGCGGGATCGGTAACACCGGGGAGCTGTTTTTT.

This clonotype has just a few counts. The chain joins TRBV20-1 to TRBJ2-5, with D hard to call. This CDR3 comprises 15 residues. The V end lost 1 base, the J end lost 0 bases, and 12 bases lay between the germline ends. Germline V gives CDR1 DFQATT, CDR2 SNEGSKA (reference sequence). For the CDR3, the DNA is TGCAGTGCTAGAGGTCGACACCTGTACCAAGAGACCCAGTACTTC. Translation: CSARGRHLYQETQYF.

This clonotype was counted a few times. The chain recombines TRBV24-1 with TRBJ2-3; D is perhaps TRBD2 (5 bases). V was trimmed by 4 bases and J by 5 bases, leaving 12 bases between them. This CDR3 contains 14 residues. The V gene's germline CDR1 is KGHDR and CDR2 SFDVKD. CDR3 sequence reads: CATSDRTAGDTQYF. The CDR3 coding sequence is TGTGCCACCAGTGACCGGACCGCGGGAGATACGCAGTATTTT.

V usage is TRBV18 and J usage is TRBJ1-4, with D possibly TRBD1 on 6 matching bases. Trimming stripped 4 bases from V and 6 bases from J, with 18 bases between. This CDR3 is 16 amino acids long. Germline assignment: CDR1 KGHSH and CDR2 LQKENI. The CDR3 DNA is TGTGCCAGCTCACAAACACTCGGGACATTGGATGAAAAACTGTTTTTT. It specifies CASSQTLGTLDEKLFF.

This clonotype came up a few times. The V call is TRBV27, the J call TRBJ1-2; D is unclear. V shed 0 bases and J shed 2 bases, with 4 bases lying between them. The CDR3 runs 13 residues. Germline V CDR1 and CDR2: MNHEY, SMNVEV (reference sequence). In DNA, the CDR3 is TGTGCCAGCAGTTTATCCCCCAACTATGGCTACACCTTC. This gives the protein CASSLSPNYGYTF.

In this sample, this clonotype turned up many times. This sequence joins TRBV7-8 and TRBJ2-5; 7 positions agree with TRBD1. The CDR3 contains 14 residues. V lost 5 bases to trimming and J lost 4 bases; unmatched junction nucleotides: 7. Looked up from germline, CDR1 is SGHVS and CDR2 is FQNEAQ. As DNA, the CDR3 is TGTGCCAGCAGCCTAAACAGGGGAGTAGAGACCCAGTACTTC. Its translation: CASSLNRGVETQYF.

This clonotype was observed a handful of times. CDR3 in DNA: TGCAGTGACCGGGACCTGCACACCGGGGAGCTGTTTTTT. Amino acid sequence: CSDRDLHTGELFF. The V and J genes are TRBV20-1 and TRBJ2-2, with D perhaps matching TRBD1 or TRBD2 (5 bases each). V was shortened by 7 bases and J by 3 bases, with 12 bases between the two germline ends. Germline CDR1 and CDR2: DFQATT and SNEGSKA (reference sequence). The length of the CDR3 is 13 residues.

The sample holds many counts of this clonotype. V gene TRBV4-2 combines with J gene TRBJ1-2; D gene unclear. The CDR3 is 15 residues long. Germline-derived CDR1 and CDR2 are LGHNA and YNFKEQ. The V end was cut by 0 bases, the J end by 8 bases, with 16 bases between. The CDR3 region has the DNA TGTGCCAGCAGCCAAGATCTAGACGGTTCTAGGGGCTACACCTTC. Its protein is CASSQDLDGSRGYTF.

This clonotype was counted a few times. The chain combines TRBV15 with TRBJ2-5; 8 nucleotides match TRBD1. Per germline, CDR1 LNHNV and CDR2 YYDKDF (reference sequence). This CDR3 comprises 16 residues. V shed 1 base, J shed 4 bases, and the junction held 8 bases outside the gene matches. The DNA of the CDR3 is TGTGCCACCAGCAGAGGGCAGGGGGCCACCGGAGAGACCCAGTACTTC. This sequence encodes CATSRGQGATGETQYF.

This sequence joins TRBV29-1 and TRBJ1-1; D perhaps matches TRBD1 (5 bases). With 7 bases removed from V and 1 base from J, the gap between germline ends came to 16 bases. The CDR3 extends over 14 amino acids. Germline V lookup: CDR1 SQVTM, CDR2 ANQGSEA. The CDR3 sequence: CSATAQGWNTEAFF. The CDR3 DNA reads TGCAGCGCCACGGCCCAGGGATGGAACACTGAAGCTTTCTTT.

This chain's CDR3 is CSAGGGGQETQYF. CDR3 DNA: TGCAGTGCTGGAGGGGGGGGCCAAGAGACCCAGTACTTC. J is TRBJ2-5 and V is TRBV20-1, with D possibly matching TRBD2 (7 bases). V was trimmed by 5 bases and J by 1 base, leaving 11 bases between them. CDR3 size: 13 residues. Per germline, CDR1 DFQATT and CDR2 SNEGSKA (reference sequence).

This rearrangement joins TRBV21-1 to TRBJ2-3; the table's D call of TRBD2 was not tested on the DNA. TRBV21-1 constitutes a pseudogene. CDR3 length: 17 amino acids. The DNA of the CDR3 is TGTGCCAGCAGCAAAATTGTGGCGGGAGGACGCACAGATACGCAGTATTTT. Protein sequence: CASSKIVAGGRTDTQYF.

This clonotype was counted many times. The CDR3 DNA reads as TGCAGTGCTAAGACGACAGCCACAGATACGCAGTATTTT. Its protein product is CSAKTTATDTQYF. This chain links TRBV20-1 with TRBJ2-3; weak D call: TRBD1 (5 bases). Germline-derived CDR1 and CDR2 are DFQATT and SNEGSKA (reference sequence). V dropped 4 bases and J dropped 2 bases, with 10 bases sitting between them. There are 13 residues in the CDR3.

This clonotype came up many times. The chain couples TRBV6-5 to TRBJ1-2; D is ambiguous. Per the germline V gene, CDR1 is MNHEY and CDR2 is SVGAGI. The germline V and J ends were trimmed by 2 bases and 7 bases, with 11 bases remaining between them. The CDR3 totals 13 residues. CDR3 residues: CASSYGLKSGYTF. In DNA, the CDR3 is TGTGCCAGCAGTTACGGCCTGAAAAGTGGCTACACCTTC.

In this sample, this clonotype turned up a few times. This rearrangement joins TRBV6-1 to TRBJ2-2; possible D gene TRBD1, 6 bases. The CDR3 sequence is 15 residues long. With 10 bases removed from V and 0 bases from J, the gap between germline ends came to 15 bases. CDR1 is MNHNS and CDR2 is SASEGT in the germline V gene. The CDR3 loop reads CAKCGQGPNTGELFF. In DNA, the CDR3 is TGTGCCAAATGTGGCCAGGGGCCGAACACCGGGGAGCTGTTTTTT.

The chain carries TRBV6-2 or TRBV6-3 and TRBJ1-5, with 11 nucleotides matching TRBD1. J gave up 6 bases and V 2 bases, and 6 bases lay outside the gene matches. Germline CDR1 is MNHEY and CDR2 is SVGEGT. The CDR3 is 16 amino acids. The DNA of the CDR3 is TGTGCCAGCAGTTACACCGGGACAGGGGGTGGTCAGCCCCAGCATTTT. It specifies CASSYTGTGGGQPQHF.

This clonotype has ten or more counts. The DNA for the CDR3 is TGCAGTGATATAGCGGGAGCGGGCACAGATACGCAGTATTTT. This sequence encodes CSDIAGAGTDTQYF. J is TRBJ2-3 and V is TRBV20-1, with TRBD2 identical over 9 bases. The germline V gene encodes CDR1 DFQATT and CDR2 SNEGSKA (reference sequence). The V gene end was trimmed by 7 bases and the J gene end by 1 base; junction bases not matched to a gene: 6. The CDR3 runs 14 residues.

This clonotype was seen a handful of times. The rearrangement joins TRBV7-7 to TRBJ2-5; TRBD2 matches at 8 bases. V shed 1 base, J shed 4 bases, and the junction held 5 bases outside the gene matches. From germline, CDR1 is SSHAT and CDR2 FNYEAQ (reference sequence). This CDR3 spans 15 amino acids. The CDR3 here is CASSLERGIGETQYF. The CDR3 DNA sequence: TGTGCCAGCAGCTTAGAGCGGGGGATTGGAGAGACCCAGTACTTC.

The V call is TRBV5-1, the J call TRBJ1-1; TRBD1 matches 7 bases. After removal of 4 bases from V and 5 bases from J, the junction contained 14 bases not matched to a gene. The CDR3 is 16 residues long. Germline loops: CDR1 SGHRS, CDR2 YFSETQ. In nucleotides, the CDR3 is TGCGCCAGCAGCATCCGGCCTACAGGGGATAAAACTGAAGCTTTCTTT. Translation: CASSIRPTGDKTEAFF.

This clonotype was observed a few times. The genes are TRBV27 and TRBJ2-4; D perhaps matches TRBD2 (5 bases). Trimming took off 3 bases at V and 6 bases at J, with 9 bases between the two ends. Germline V lookup: CDR1 MNHEY, CDR2 SMNVEV (reference sequence). The CDR3 is 13 residues long. DNA for the CDR3: TGTGCCAGCAGTTTTAGACGGGGAAACATTCAGTACTTC. Its translation: CASSFRRGNIQYF.